This TCR beta chain was observed in a study of a mutant IDH1 vaccine in newly diagnosed glioma. This table comes from immunoSEQ multiplex PCR, and its TCRdb copy is limited to in-frame clones, with some not included. Of about 47,000 clones in the sample, 88% were seen once. As concerns this clone: Its antigen is undetermined.

Time point noted: week 35, safety follow-up. A single vaccine dose contained 300 ug of mutant IDH1 20-mer peptide, and topical imiquimod was used with it. The specimen was PBMCs, collected from a glioma patient whose treatment included an IDH1 peptide vaccine. The receptor's source is a woman in her forties with glioma.

The CDR3 nucleotides read TGCAGCGTTCTATCCAGGAGCCGCGGGGAGCTGTTTTTT. This codes for CSVLSRSRGELFF. The V gene is TRBV29-1, the J gene TRBJ2-2, with D unresolved. The CDR3 consists of 13 residues. V was pared by 5 bases and J by 7 bases, with 14 bases between. Germline CDR1 and CDR2: SQVTM and ANQGSEA.